In its sample, the clone carrying this T cell receptor (beta chain) was seen a few times. The TCRbeta library incorporated unique molecular identifiers. TCRdb re-called the PCR reads through MiXCR, storing one row per CDR3 protein. The table has a few hundred thousand distinct CDR3 sequences, 10% to 13% seen once; the top ten hold under 3%. This sample stems from a study of T-cell reconstitution after alpha-beta-depleted transplantation in children. In germline, CDR1 is DFQATT, CDR2 SNEGSKA (reference sequence). The CDR3 covers 14 residues. Trimming at V came to 3 bases and at J to 4 bases, leaving 7 bases not matched to a gene.

The material sequenced was PBMCs from the stem cell graft donor, taken from the stem cell graft. The chain links TRBV20-1 to TRBJ2-3; TRBD1 aligns across 7 bases. The sequence was obtained from a human donor who donated a stem cell graft to a child with acute lymphoblastic leukemia. The CDR3 nucleotides read TGCAGTGCTAGGGCGCAGGGGGTCGCAGATACGCAGTATTTT. It yields the protein CSARAQGVADTQYF.